The rows below give T cell receptor beta chains drawn from one sample of a study of regulatory T cells in long-lasting Graves disease. TCRdb passed the multiplex PCR reads through MiXCR, listing each CDR3 protein once. The sample includes some 250,000 distinct CDR3 sequences, 15% to 20% of them seen just once. The sample was also reused in another study, on T cells in Graves' hyperthyroidism and ophthalmopathy.

This material consisted of peripheral blood mononuclear cells (PBMCs), taken at new diagnosis, from a patient treated with antithyroid drugs. The receptors shown here come from a woman aged 25 to 39 with Graves disease. Each CDR3 is given with its conserved first and last residue. A D gene is named only where the DNA matches it firmly. Only part of the rows carry a size: once, few, many, or a class if the clone is expanded.

V gene	CDR3 length	D gene	J gene	clone size	CDR3 protein	CDR3 DNA
TRBV2	14	TRBD2	TRBJ2-1	few	CASNLAGGNDEQFF	TGTGCCAGCAATCTAGCGGGAGGGAACGATGAGCAGTTCTTC
TRBV12-3/TRBV12-4	15	TRBD1	TRBJ1-3	-	CASSRGVRSGNTIYF	TGTGCCAGCAGCAGGGGGGTACGCTCTGGAAACACCATATATTTT
TRBV18	17	TRBD1	TRBJ1-2	-	CASSPLGTGGPNYGYTF	TGTGCCAGCTCACCATTAGGGACAGGGGGCCCTAACTATGGCTACACCTTC
TRBV12-3/TRBV12-4	14	TRBD2	TRBJ2-1	many	CASSFSGGLSEQFF	TGTGCCAGCAGTTTTAGCGGGGGGCTTAGTGAGCAGTTCTTC
TRBV6-1	19	-	TRBJ1-5	many	CASSPRTFGRDYSNQPQHF	TGTGCCAGCAGTCCCCGAACCTTTGGACGGGACTATAGCAATCAGCCCCAGCATTTT
TRBV29-1	13	-	TRBJ2-3	once	CSVRGSAGDTQYF	TGCAGCGTTAGAGGCTCGGCCGGAGATACGCAGTATTTT
TRBV19	13	-	TRBJ1-5	many	CASSMAENQPQHF	TGTGCCAGTAGTATGGCCGAAAATCAGCCCCAGCATTTT
TRBV27	15	-	TRBJ1-2	many	CASSLSRTGTHGYTF	TGTGCCAGCAGTTTATCGCGCACCGGGACCCATGGCTACACCTTC
TRBV5-4	17	TRBD1	TRBJ2-5	few	CASSREGTGSGRETQYF	TGTGCCAGCAGCCGTGAGGGGACAGGGTCGGGTCGGGAGACCCAGTACTTC
TRBV3-1	16	TRBD1	TRBJ2-1	many	CASSQGRTTGGGEQFF	TGTGCCAGCAGCCAGGGACGCACGACAGGGGGCGGGGAGCAGTTCTTC
TRBV11-2	15	-	TRBJ2-5	-	CASSQPGQQQETQYF	TGCGCCAGCAGCCAGCCCGGACAGCAGCAAGAGACCCAGTACTTC
TRBV6-1	14	-	TRBJ2-1	-	CASSGPWVHNEQFF	TGTGCCAGCAGTGGCCCCTGGGTTCACAATGAGCAGTTCTTC
TRBV5-4	13	-	TRBJ1-5	-	CASSDQGSQPQHF	TGTGCCAGCAGCGACCAGGGCAGCCAGCCCCAGCATTTT
TRBV27	13	-	TRBJ2-7	many	CASSLWQGGEQYF	TGTGCCAGCAGTTTGTGGCAGGGTGGCGAGCAGTACTTC
TRBV12-3/TRBV12-4	14	TRBD1	TRBJ2-5	many	CASSSSDRGETQYF	TGTGCCAGCAGTTCCTCGGACAGGGGAGAGACCCAGTACTTC
TRBV3-1	14	-	TRBJ1-1	few	CASSQSPMNTEAFF	TGTGCCAGCAGCCAGTCTCCTATGAACACTGAAGCTTTCTTT
TRBV27	14	TRBD1	TRBJ1-2	few	CASSSQTGLNGYTF	TGTGCCAGCAGTTCCCAGACAGGGCTTAATGGCTACACCTTC
TRBV28	14	-	TRBJ2-5	many	CASSLGSVQETQYF	TGTGCCAGCAGTTTAGGTTCCGTCCAAGAGACCCAGTACTTC
TRBV14	12	-	TRBJ2-5	many	CASSPIGGTQYF	TGTGCCAGCAGCCCGATCGGGGGAACCCAGTACTTC
TRBV3-1	17	TRBD2	TRBJ2-3	-	CASSQDRLAGGWDTQYF	TGTGCCAGCAGCCAAGACCGACTAGCGGGTGGTTGGGATACGCAGTATTTT
TRBV18	17	TRBD1	TRBJ1-1	many	CASSWDGTVSLNTEAFF	TGTGCCAGCTCATGGGACGGGACAGTCTCATTGAACACTGAAGCTTTCTTT
TRBV19	18	TRBD1	TRBJ1-5	many	CASSPRTGGFGSNQPQHF	TGTGCCAGTAGTCCTAGGACAGGGGGCTTCGGCAGCAATCAGCCCCAGCATTTT
TRBV19	16	-	TRBJ1-5	-	CASSIGGGRSNQPQHF	TGTGCCAGTAGTATTGGGGGCGGAAGGAGCAATCAGCCCCAGCATTTT
TRBV6-2/TRBV6-3	12	-	TRBJ1-2	many	CASSYVGTGYTF	TGTGCCAGCAGTTACGTGGGAACTGGCTACACCTTC
TRBV3-1	12	-	TRBJ1-1	many	CASSQGVGQAFF	TGTGCCAGCAGCCAAGGGGTGGGGCAGGCTTTCTTT
TRBV20-1	15	TRBD1	TRBJ1-2	many	CSASAIGQDSSGYTF	TGCAGTGCTAGTGCTATAGGACAGGACTCTTCTGGCTACACCTTC
TRBV19	15	-	TRBJ2-7	few	CASSITGHKTYEQYF	TGTGCCAGTAGTATAACAGGGCACAAAACCTACGAGCAGTACTTC
TRBV14	14	-	TRBJ2-3	many	CASSQGLLTDTQYF	TGTGCCAGCAGCCAAGGGCTCCTCACAGATACGCAGTATTTT
TRBV19	14	TRBD1	TRBJ1-4	-	CASRQTGRPEKLFF	TGTGCCAGTAGACAGACAGGGCGGCCTGAAAAACTGTTTTTT
TRBV15	16	-	TRBJ2-3	many	CATSGLQGSPTDTQYF	TGTGCCACCAGCGGATTACAGGGTTCCCCCACAGATACGCAGTATTTT
TRBV5-4	14	-	TRBJ2-7	-	CASSLRGAPYEQYF	TGTGCCAGCAGCCTGCGAGGTGCCCCCTACGAGCAGTACTTC
TRBV7-2	16	-	TRBJ2-1	-	CASSLFLSRLNNEQFF	TGTGCCAGCAGCTTATTCCTGTCAAGATTGAACAATGAGCAGTTCTTC
TRBV7-2	17	TRBD1	TRBJ1-1	many	CASSLVPGQKRNTEAFF	TGTGCCAGCAGCTTAGTCCCGGGACAGAAGAGGAACACTGAAGCTTTCTTT
TRBV2	11	TRBD1	TRBJ2-7	many	CASRTGYEQYF	TGTGCCAGCAGGACAGGGTACGAGCAGTACTTC
TRBV12-3/TRBV12-4	15	-	TRBJ2-1	-	CASSNAGTIYNEQFF	TGTGCCAGCAGTAATGCCGGGACAATCTACAATGAGCAGTTCTTC
TRBV2	18	TRBD2	TRBJ2-6	-	CASSFLAGESSGANVLTF	TGTGCCAGCAGCTTTTTGGCGGGAGAAAGCTCTGGGGCCAACGTCCTGACTTTC
TRBV18	16	TRBD2	TRBJ2-3	-	CASSPSLAGTTDTQYF	TGTGCCAGCTCACCATCACTAGCGGGGACTACAGATACGCAGTATTTT
TRBV15	11	-	TRBJ1-5	-	CATSTGQPQHF	TGTGCCACCAGCACCGGGCAGCCCCAGCATTTT
TRBV19	17	TRBD1	TRBJ1-1	-	CASNKGRGDRWNTEAFF	TGTGCCAGTAATAAAGGGAGGGGGGACAGGTGGAACACTGAAGCTTTCTTT
TRBV10-3	15	-	TRBJ1-6	-	CAIRKGGTDNSPLHF	TGTGCCATCAGGAAGGGCGGGACGGATAATTCACCCCTCCACTTT
TRBV20-1	17	TRBD2	TRBJ2-3	many	CSASPASGGAFFDTQYF	TGCAGTGCTTCCCCGGCGAGCGGGGGGGCCTTTTTCGATACGCAGTATTTT
TRBV6-1	11	TRBD1	TRBJ1-2	-	CASIIGTASLF	TGTGCCAGCATCATCGGGACAGCCTCACTCTTC
TRBV4-1	12	-	TRBJ2-1	many	CASSQVRSEQFF	TGCGCCAGCAGCCAAGTTCGGAGTGAGCAGTTCTTC
TRBV27	15	-	TRBJ2-2	many	CASRWGGGNTGELFF	TGTGCCAGCAGGTGGGGAGGCGGTAACACCGGGGAGCTGTTTTTT
TRBV7-2	14	-	TRBJ1-2	many	CASSLGGQGKGYTF	TGTGCCAGCAGCTTAGGTGGGCAGGGGAAGGGCTACACCTTC
TRBV3-1	14	TRBD1	TRBJ2-7	-	CASSTGAASYEQYF	TGTGCCAGCAGCACAGGGGCCGCTTCCTACGAGCAGTACTTC
TRBV5-1	15	TRBD1	TRBJ2-7	many	CASSLMRRGKYEQYF	TGCGCCAGCAGCTTGATGCGCAGGGGGAAATACGAGCAGTACTTC
TRBV2	16	-	TRBJ2-7	many	CASSAIDRTEPYEQYF	TGTGCCAGCAGTGCAATCGATAGGACAGAACCCTACGAGCAGTACTTC